The 14 T cell receptor beta chains below all came from one sample that was sequenced in a study of T cell changes during pregnancy in multiple sclerosis. Clones were sequenced by immunoSEQ multiplex PCR, and TCRdb holds only the in-frame ones, with some missing. The sample shows some 140,000 clones, less than 97% of them seen only once. Sequenced material: peripheral blood, taken after pregnancy. The source is a female donor with multiple sclerosis, enrolled in a pregnancy study.

This clone was counted a single time. Other nucleotide sequences from this sample produce the same CDR3. This chain joins TRBV19 and TRBJ1-5, with D possibly matching TRBD1 (5 bases). In germline, CDR1 is LNHDA, CDR2 SQIVND (reference sequence). V lost 3 bases and J lost 1, with 7 bases in between. This CDR3 region has 14 residues. This CDR3 reads CASSIPGSNQPQHF. The CDR3 coding sequence is TGTGCCAGTAGTATCCCAGGGAGCAATCAGCCCCAGCATTTT.

The chain carries TRBV6-1 and TRBJ2-3; TRBD2 agrees at 10 bases. The CDR3 totals 16 residues. The trim removed 4 bases at V and 3 bases at J, leaving 7 bases unmatched. The germline V gene has CDR1 MNHNS and CDR2 SASEGT. In nucleotides, the CDR3 is TGTGCCAGCAGTGTATCTAGCGGGAGTTTTACAGATACGCAGTATTTT. Its translation is CASSVSSGSFTDTQYF.

CDR3 region: CASSLMRSGHDTQYF. The CDR3 DNA reads as TGTGCCAGCAGCTTAATGAGGAGCGGGCACGATACGCAGTATTTT. J is TRBJ2-3 and V is TRBV7-3, with D maybe TRBD2 (6 bases). The germline gives CDR1 SGHTA, CDR2 FQGTGA. The CDR3 has 15 amino acids. V lost 1 base and J lost 6, with 14 bases in between.

The chain combines TRBV2 with TRBJ1-5; TRBD1 agrees at 7 bases. Germline CDR1 is SNHLY and CDR2 is FYNNEI. Unmatched junction bases numbered 2, after V lost 4 bases and J lost 2 bases. There are 14 residues in the CDR3. In nucleotides, the CDR3 is TGTGCCAGCAGTGTAACAGGGGGCAATCAGCCCCAGCATTTT. Its translation is CASSVTGGNQPQHF.

Here the CDR3 DNA reads TGTGCCAGCAGCGGGACAGGGGCTAACTATGGCTACACCTTC. Translation: CASSGTGANYGYTF. The rearrangement links TRBV9 to TRBJ1-2; TRBD1 matches at 9 bases. V lost 3 bases to trimming and J lost 0 bases; unmatched junction nucleotides: 0. Germline V gives CDR1 SGDLS, CDR2 YYNGEE. This CDR3 spans 14 amino acids.

This chain joins TRBV5-4 and TRBJ1-1; D is uncertain. Between the trimmed V and J ends, which lost 7 bases and 2 bases, there was a span of 18 bases. The CDR3 has 15 residues. Germline loops: CDR1 SGHNT, CDR2 YYREEE (reference sequence). The CDR3 coding sequence is TGTGCCAGCTATCCAGAGGTCAGTGCTAACACTGAAGCTTTCTTT. This gives the protein CASYPEVSANTEAFF. Filled out from reference TRBV5-4 and TRBJ1-1, the complete variable domain reads ETGVTQSPTHLIKTRGQQVTLRCSSQSGHNTVSWYQQALGQGPQFIFQYYREEENGRGNFPPRFSGLQFPNYSSELNVNALELDDSALYLCASYPEVSANTEAFFGQGTRLTVV.

The J gene is TRBJ2-3, the V gene TRBV6-4; TRBD1 matches at 8 bases. The V segment lost 5 bases and the J segment 1 base; nucleotides outside the gene matches: 8. Germline V CDR1 and CDR2: MRHNA, SNTAGT. This CDR3 has 16 residues. The CDR3 DNA follows: TGTGCCAGCAGTCCTCAGACAGGGGTGGGCACAGATACGCAGTATTTT. Its protein product is CASSPQTGVGTDTQYF.

The CDR3 region is CASAGTSGKNIQYF. The CDR3 DNA is TGTGCCAGTGCCGGGACTAGCGGCAAAAACATTCAGTACTTC. This sequence joins TRBV19 and TRBJ2-4; TRBD2 matches 11 bases. The V gene's germline CDR1 is LNHDA and CDR2 SQIVND (reference sequence). V lost 8 bases to trimming and J lost 3 bases; unmatched junction nucleotides: 3. The length of the CDR3 is 14 residues. Looking up the rest from reference TRBV19 and TRBJ2-4 gives the full variable domain: DGGITQSPKYLFRKEGQNVTLSCEQNLNHDAMYWYRQDPGQGLRLIYYSQIVNDFQKGDIAEGYSVSREKKESFPLTVTSAQKNPTAFYLCASAGTSGKNIQYFGAGTRLSVL.

The chain links TRBV5-1 to TRBJ2-3; the D is unclear. The length of the CDR3 is 15 residues. Trimming removed 5 bases from V and 1 base from J, with 14 bases in between. Germline V gene lookup returns CDR1 SGHRS and CDR2 YFSETQ. As DNA, the CDR3 is TGCGCCAGCAGTTGGAGAGGCGAGGGCACAGATACGCAGTATTTT. This gives the protein CASSWRGEGTDTQYF.

The genes are TRBV28 and TRBJ2-7; 9 positions match TRBD1. Germline CDR1 reads MDHEN; CDR2 reads SYDVKM. The CDR3 contains 15 residues. V trimming: 4 bases; J trimming: 1 base; junction bases outside the gene matches: 5. The CDR3 protein is CASSSPGQGSYEQYF. The CDR3 DNA is TGTGCCAGCAGTTCCCCGGGACAGGGATCCTACGAGCAGTACTTC.

The V and J genes are TRBV18 and TRBJ2-7; possible D gene TRBD2, 5 bases. From germline, CDR1 is KGHSH and CDR2 LQKENI. V lost 0 bases and J lost 0, with 12 bases in between. The CDR3 is made up of 16 amino acids. The CDR3 protein is CASSPPLHTSSYEQYF. The CDR3 DNA reads as TGTGCCAGCTCACCACCGCTGCACACTAGCTCCTACGAGCAGTACTTC.

This chain links TRBV6-1 with TRBJ2-3, with D perhaps matching TRBD2 (5 bases). Germline V gene lookup returns CDR1 MNHNS and CDR2 SASEGT. V shed 10 bases and J shed 6 bases, with 14 bases lying between them. CDR3 length equals 12 residues. The chain's CDR3 is CAIGTAGDTQYF. The CDR3, as DNA: TGTGCCATAGGAACGGCGGGCGATACGCAGTATTTT.

The rearrangement uses TRBV30 and TRBJ1-3; 9 bases fit TRBD1. Trimming removed 0 bases from V and 3 bases from J; junction bases left unmatched: 6. Germline assignment: CDR1 GTSNPN and CDR2 SVGIG (reference sequence). This CDR3 comprises 16 residues. The CDR3 here is CAWSVVGTGLGNTIYF. CDR3 bases: TGTGCCTGGAGTGTGGTAGGGACAGGGCTTGGAAACACCATATATTTT.

V usage is TRBV29-1 and J usage is TRBJ2-3, with TRBD2 identical over 8 bases. Germline V gene lookup returns CDR1 SQVTM and CDR2 ANQGSEA. V dropped 6 bases and J dropped 2; count of bases not matched to a gene: 7. CDR3 size: 14 residues. This CDR3 is CSVPLAGITDTQYF. In DNA form, the CDR3 reads TGCAGCGTCCCCTTAGCGGGAATCACAGATACGCAGTATTTT.